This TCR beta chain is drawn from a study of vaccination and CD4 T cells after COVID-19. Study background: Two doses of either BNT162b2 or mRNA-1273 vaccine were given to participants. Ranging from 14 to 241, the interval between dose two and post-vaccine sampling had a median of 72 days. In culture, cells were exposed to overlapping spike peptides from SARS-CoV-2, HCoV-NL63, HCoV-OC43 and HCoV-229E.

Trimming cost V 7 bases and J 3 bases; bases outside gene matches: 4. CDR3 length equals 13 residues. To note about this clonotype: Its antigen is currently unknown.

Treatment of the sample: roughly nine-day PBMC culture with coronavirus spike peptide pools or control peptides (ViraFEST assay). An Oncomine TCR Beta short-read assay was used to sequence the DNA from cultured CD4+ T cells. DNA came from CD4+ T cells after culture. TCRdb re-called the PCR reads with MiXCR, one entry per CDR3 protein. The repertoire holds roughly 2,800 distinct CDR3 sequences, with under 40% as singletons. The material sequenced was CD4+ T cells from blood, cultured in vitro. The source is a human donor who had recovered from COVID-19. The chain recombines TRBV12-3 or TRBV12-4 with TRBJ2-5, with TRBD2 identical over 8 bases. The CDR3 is CASTPGLEETQYF. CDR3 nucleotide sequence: TGTGCCAGCACTCCGGGACTAGAAGAGACCCAGTACTTC.